Below, one T cell receptor (beta chain) is given with its context. What it binds is unknown. The source of the sample is a study of vaccination and CD4 T cells after COVID-19. For the study at large: Median time from second vaccine dose to sampling was over 55 days (14 to 241). Overlapping peptides covering the spike proteins of SARS-CoV-2, HCoV-NL63, HCoV-OC43 and HCoV-229E were added to stimulate cells.

Treatment described: approximately 11-day PBMC culture with coronavirus spike peptide pools or control peptides (ViraFEST assay). With 8.5 to 10 ug/ml peptide pools and roughly 10 IU/ml IL-2, PBMCs were cultured at about 2 million per well. The Oncomine TCR Beta short-read assay was what sequenced the DNA obtained from cultured CD4+ T cells. TCRdb re-derived calls from the PCR reads in MiXCR, one entry per CDR3 protein. The data hold around 12,000 distinct CDR3 sequences, with approximately 53% observed a single time. V was trimmed by 0 bases and J by 6 bases, leaving 4 bases between them. CDR3 length: 11 amino acids. The germline CDR1 and CDR2 sequences are SGHNT and YYREEE (reference sequence).

Sequencing used CD4+ T cells from blood, cultured in vitro. This sequence was found in a human donor who had recovered from COVID-19. This sequence joins TRBV5-4 and TRBJ2-7; D not resolved. CDR3 nucleotide sequence: TGTGCCAGCAGCTTGGCTGGCGAGCAGTACTTC. This codes for CASSLAGEQYF.